These 9 T cell receptor beta chains originate from one sample sequenced in a study of Ad26.COV2.S vaccination and SARS-CoV-2 variants. Treatment specified: some 20 received Ad26.COV2.S at low or high dose, single or two shots; 5 received placebo; per-sample allocation not given. The samples were gathered on day 63 after the first injection of vaccine or placebo. Repertoires were generated with immunoSEQ multiplex PCR, while TCRdb's copy carries only in-frame clones and drops some. The sample has 300,000 to 400,000 clones; 80% to 90% are singletons. This sample comprised peripheral blood, obtained in a trial of Ad26.COV2.S vaccine versus placebo. The receptors were gathered from a person between 18 and 59 years old who received the Ad26.COV2.S COVID-19 vaccine or a placebo.

V usage is TRBV4-3 and J usage is TRBJ2-1, with TRBD1 matching over 8 bases. This CDR3 region has 16 residues. CDR1 and CDR2 (germline): LGHNA, YSLEER. Trimming took 0 bases from V and 2 from J; bases not matched to a gene: 3. CDR3 nucleotides: TGCGCCAGCAGCCAAGAGGACAGGGTGACCTACAATGAGCAGTTCTTC. It encodes CASSQEDRVTYNEQFF.

V usage is TRBV5-1 and J usage is TRBJ2-7, with TRBD2 matching over 14 bases. Trimming cost V 1 base and J 0 bases; bases outside gene matches: 6. The CDR3 is 18 amino acids. Germline V gene sequence: CDR1 SGHRS, CDR2 YFSETQ. The CDR3 DNA follows: TGCGCCAGCAGCTTGAAGTCCGGGACTAGCGGGGGCTCCTACGAGCAGTACTTC. Encoded protein: CASSLKSGTSGGSYEQYF.

This chain joins TRBV6-1 and TRBJ1-5; 7 positions agree with TRBD1. Germline CDR1 MNHNS, CDR2 SASEGT. J was trimmed by 2 bases and V by 4 bases; bases with no gene match: 5. The CDR3 has 15 amino acids. The CDR3 sequence is CASSGAGGRNQPQHF. CDR3 DNA: TGTGCCAGCAGTGGAGCAGGGGGGCGCAATCAGCCCCAGCATTTT.

The chain joins TRBV28 to TRBJ2-2, with D possibly being TRBD1 (5 bases). There are 14 residues in the CDR3. Germline CDR1 reads MDHEN; CDR2 reads SYDVKM. Trimming stripped 8 bases from V and 2 bases from J, with 12 bases between. CDR3 protein: CASPRTPNTGELFF. The CDR3 DNA reads TGTGCCAGCCCCCGGACACCCAACACCGGGGAGCTGTTTTTT.

The genes are TRBV5-1 and TRBJ2-5; D gene uncertain. V lost 2 bases to trimming and J lost 1 base, with 12 bases between them. The length of the CDR3 is 15 residues. Germline V gene sequence: CDR1 SGHRS, CDR2 YFSETQ. CDR3 DNA sequence: TGCGCCAGCAGCTTAGCAGCTAGAGGCCAAGAGACCCAGTACTTC. This translates into CASSLAARGQETQYF.

This clone was counted a few times. This chain uses TRBV6-6 with TRBJ2-2; D is perhaps TRBD1 or TRBD2 (5 bases each). The CDR3 covers 14 residues. V lost 2 bases and J lost 6, with 10 bases in between. Germline V gene data show CDR1 as MNHNY and CDR2 as SVGAGI (reference sequence). The CDR3 sequence: CASSYGTQAGELFF. For the CDR3, the DNA is TGTGCCAGCAGTTACGGGACGCAGGCCGGGGAGCTGTTTTTT.

This clone was counted only a few times. The rearrangement joins TRBV7-2 to TRBJ2-1; 9 bases map to TRBD1. CDR3 length: 16 amino acids. CDR1 is SGHTA and CDR2 is FQGNSA in the germline V gene. V trimming: 3 bases; J trimming: 6 bases; junction bases outside the gene matches: 9. CDR3 residues: CASSFLRDRALNEQFF. CDR3 nucleotides: TGTGCCAGCAGCTTTTTGCGGGACAGGGCCCTCAATGAGCAGTTCTTC.

The chain links TRBV30 to TRBJ1-3; D might be TRBD1 (6 bases). This CDR3 is 14 amino acids long. Between the trimmed V and J ends, which lost 3 bases and 3 bases, there was a span of 12 bases. In germline, CDR1 is GTSNPN, CDR2 SVGIG (reference sequence). CDR3 residues: CAWRPGTLGNTIYF. Here the CDR3 DNA reads TGTGCCTGGAGGCCCGGGACACTTGGAAACACCATATATTTT.

CDR3 bases: TGTGCCAGTAGTACCGGGACTAGCAGCCAAGAGACCCAGTACTTC. Protein product: CASSTGTSSQETQYF. The chain couples TRBV19 to TRBJ2-5; 9 nucleotides line up with TRBD2. The CDR3 is 15 amino acids. V was pared by 4 bases and J by 1 base, with 4 bases of the junction left unmatched. Germline V gives CDR1 LNHDA, CDR2 SQIVND (reference sequence).